The 2 T cell receptor beta chains in this list originate from one sample, sequenced in a study of kidney transplant recipient with SARS-CoV-2 infection. Using its own MiXCR run on the reads, TCRdb lists one record per CDR3 protein. The sample yields roughly 250,000 distinct CDR3 sequences, more than 25% seen once. This material consisted of a blood sample, taken at baseline and on approximately day 120 from a kidney transplant recipient. These receptors all come from a male patient aged 25-45 years who had COVID-19 and was a kidney transplant recipient. Some of the T cells might come from the graft donor.

For this clonotype: The junction differs from germline at one of its ends, possibly a read error. The rearrangement uses TRBV7-2 and TRBJ2-2; TRBD1 is a possible D gene (6 bases). The CDR3 sequence is 16 residues long. Germline lookup yields CDR1 SGHTA and CDR2 FQGNSA. The CDR3, as DNA: TGTGCCAGCAGCTTAGGTCAGGGGTCCTACACCGAGGAGCTGTTTTTT. Translated, it gives CASSLGQGSYTEELFF.

Ten or more counts support this clonotype. The rearrangement uses TRBV2 and TRBJ1-1; possibly TRBD1 for D (5 bases). V gave up 3 bases and J gave up 6 bases, with 17 bases separating them. CDR1 and CDR2 (germline): SNHLY, FYNNEI. The CDR3 is made up of 15 amino acids. CDR3 loop: CASSEGGSLWPEAFF. The CDR3 bases are TGTGCCAGCAGTGAGGGGGGGTCGTTGTGGCCTGAAGCTTTCTTT.